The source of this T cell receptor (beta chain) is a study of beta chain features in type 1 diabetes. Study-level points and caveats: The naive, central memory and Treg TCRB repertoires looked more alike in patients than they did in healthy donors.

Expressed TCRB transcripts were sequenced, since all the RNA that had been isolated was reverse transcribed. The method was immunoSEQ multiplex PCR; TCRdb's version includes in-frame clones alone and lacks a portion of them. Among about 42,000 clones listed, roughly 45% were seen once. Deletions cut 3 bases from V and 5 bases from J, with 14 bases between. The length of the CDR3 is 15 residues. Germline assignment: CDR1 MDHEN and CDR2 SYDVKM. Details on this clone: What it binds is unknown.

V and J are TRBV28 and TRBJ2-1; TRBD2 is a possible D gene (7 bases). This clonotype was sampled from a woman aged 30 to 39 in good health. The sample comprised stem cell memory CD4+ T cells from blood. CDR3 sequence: CASSLTGGRNNEQFF. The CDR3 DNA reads TGTGCCAGCAGTTTGACCGGGGGGCGGAACAATGAGCAGTTCTTC.